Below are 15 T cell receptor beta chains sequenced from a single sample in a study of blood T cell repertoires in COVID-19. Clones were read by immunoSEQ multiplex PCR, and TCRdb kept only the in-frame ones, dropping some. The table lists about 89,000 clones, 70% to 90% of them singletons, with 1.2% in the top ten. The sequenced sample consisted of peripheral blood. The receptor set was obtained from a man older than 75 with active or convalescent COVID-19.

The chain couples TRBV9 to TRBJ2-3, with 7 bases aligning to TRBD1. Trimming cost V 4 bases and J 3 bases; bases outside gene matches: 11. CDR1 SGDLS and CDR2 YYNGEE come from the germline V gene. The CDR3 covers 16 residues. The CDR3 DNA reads TGTGCCAGCAGCAACCTGCAGGGGGAAAGGACAGATACGCAGTATTTT. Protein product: CASSNLQGERTDTQYF.

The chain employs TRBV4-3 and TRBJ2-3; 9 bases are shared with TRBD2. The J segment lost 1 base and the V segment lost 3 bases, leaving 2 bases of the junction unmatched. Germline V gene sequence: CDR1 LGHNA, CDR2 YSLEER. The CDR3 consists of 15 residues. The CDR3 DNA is TGCGCCAGCAGCCAGCGACTAGCGGGCACAGATACGCAGTATTTT. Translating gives CASSQRLAGTDTQYF.

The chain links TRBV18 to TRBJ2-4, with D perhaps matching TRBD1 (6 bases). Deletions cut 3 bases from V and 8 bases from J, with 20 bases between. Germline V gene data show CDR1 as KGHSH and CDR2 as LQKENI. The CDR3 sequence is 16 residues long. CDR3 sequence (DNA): TGTGCCAGCTCACCTCCCCAGCCAGGGGAGATGGACATTCAGTACTTC. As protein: CASSPPQPGEMDIQYF.

Written as DNA, the CDR3 is TGTGCCAGCAGGTATCGAGCCGGTGATGGGGAGCTGTTTTTT. Translation gives CASRYRAGDGELFF. V usage is TRBV7-3 and J usage is TRBJ2-2; D call uncertain. This CDR3 contains 14 residues. Germline V gene sequence: CDR1 SGHTA, CDR2 FQGTGA. Trimming took off 6 bases at V and 8 bases at J, with 16 bases between the two ends. The entire variable domain, with the rest obtained from reference TRBV7-3 and TRBJ2-2, is as follows: GAGVSQTPSNKVTEKGKYVELRCDPISGHTALYWYRQSLGQGPEFLIYFQGTGAADDSGLPNDRFFAVRPEGSVSTLKIQRTERGDSAVYLCASRYRAGDGELFFGEGSRLTVL.

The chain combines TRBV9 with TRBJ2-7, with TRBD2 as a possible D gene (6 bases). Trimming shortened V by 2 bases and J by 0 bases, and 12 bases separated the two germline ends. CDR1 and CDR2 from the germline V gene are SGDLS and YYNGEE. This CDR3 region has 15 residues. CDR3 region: CASSVRTGDSYEQYF. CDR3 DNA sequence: TGTGCCAGCAGCGTGAGGACGGGGGACTCCTACGAGCAGTACTTC.

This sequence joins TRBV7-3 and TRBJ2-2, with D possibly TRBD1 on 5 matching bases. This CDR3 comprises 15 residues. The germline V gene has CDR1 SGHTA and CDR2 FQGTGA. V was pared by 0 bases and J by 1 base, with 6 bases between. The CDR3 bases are TGTGCCAGCAGCTTAACAGGGGAGAACACCGGGGAGCTGTTTTTT. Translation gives CASSLTGENTGELFF.

The CDR3 coding sequence is TGTGCCAGCAGCTTAGGGTCCCCTAGCGCGGCCTCCTACGAGCAGTACTTC. This codes for CASSLGSPSAASYEQYF. V usage is TRBV7-6 and J usage is TRBJ2-7, with D possibly being TRBD2 (6 bases). V was pared by 1 base and J by 0 bases, with 16 bases between. The CDR3 contains 17 residues. The germline CDR1 and CDR2 sequences are SGHVS and FNYEAQ.

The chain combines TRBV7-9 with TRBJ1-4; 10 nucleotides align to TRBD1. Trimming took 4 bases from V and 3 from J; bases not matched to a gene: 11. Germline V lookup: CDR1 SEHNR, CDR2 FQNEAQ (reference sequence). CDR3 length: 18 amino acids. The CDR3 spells CASSSLSTGTGANEKLFF. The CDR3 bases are TGTGCCAGCAGCTCGCTCTCTACCGGGACAGGGGCTAATGAAAAACTGTTTTTT.

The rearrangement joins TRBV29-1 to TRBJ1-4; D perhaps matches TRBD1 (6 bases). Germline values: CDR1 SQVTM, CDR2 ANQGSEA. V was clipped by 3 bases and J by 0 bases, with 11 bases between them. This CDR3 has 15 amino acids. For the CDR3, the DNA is TGCAGCGTTGAGAGGTACAGGGCAACTAATGAAAAACTGTTTTTT. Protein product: CSVERYRATNEKLFF.

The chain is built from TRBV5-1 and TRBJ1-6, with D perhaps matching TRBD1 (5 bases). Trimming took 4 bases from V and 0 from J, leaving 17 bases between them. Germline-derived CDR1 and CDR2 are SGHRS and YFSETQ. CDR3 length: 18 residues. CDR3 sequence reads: CASSPGLTQSSYNSPLHF. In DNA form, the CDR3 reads TGCGCCAGCAGCCCGGGACTGACTCAAAGCTCCTATAATTCACCCCTCCACTTT.

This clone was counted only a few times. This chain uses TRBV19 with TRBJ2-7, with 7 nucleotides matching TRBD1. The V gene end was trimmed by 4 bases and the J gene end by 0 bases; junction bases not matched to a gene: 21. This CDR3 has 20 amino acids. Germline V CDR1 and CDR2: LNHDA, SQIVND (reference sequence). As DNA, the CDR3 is TGTGCCAGTAGTACCCGACGACAGGGCCAGTGGTCCACCGTCTCCTACGAGCAGTACTTC. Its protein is CASSTRRQGQWSTVSYEQYF.

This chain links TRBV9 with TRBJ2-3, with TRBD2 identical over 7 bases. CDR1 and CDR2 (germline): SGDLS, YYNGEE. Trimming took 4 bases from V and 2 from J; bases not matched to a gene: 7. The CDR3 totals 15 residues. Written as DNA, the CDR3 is TGTGCCAGCAGCACCCTAGCGGCCCACACAGATACGCAGTATTTT. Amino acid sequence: CASSTLAAHTDTQYF.

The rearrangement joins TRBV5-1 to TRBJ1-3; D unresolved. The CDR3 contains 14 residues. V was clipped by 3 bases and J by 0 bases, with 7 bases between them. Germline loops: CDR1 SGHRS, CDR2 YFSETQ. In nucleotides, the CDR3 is TGCGCCAGCAGCTCGGACTACTCTGGAAACACCATATATTTT. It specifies CASSSDYSGNTIYF.

The CDR3 loop is CASSLAASGNYEQYF. CDR3 coding DNA: TGTGCCAGCAGCTTAGCGGCTAGCGGTAACTACGAGCAGTACTTC. The chain has TRBV7-8 and TRBJ2-7, with 7 bases fitting TRBD2. The CDR3 consists of 15 residues. The V segment lost 0 bases and the J segment 3 bases; nucleotides outside the gene matches: 5. CDR1 is SGHVS, CDR2 FQNEAQ, per germline.

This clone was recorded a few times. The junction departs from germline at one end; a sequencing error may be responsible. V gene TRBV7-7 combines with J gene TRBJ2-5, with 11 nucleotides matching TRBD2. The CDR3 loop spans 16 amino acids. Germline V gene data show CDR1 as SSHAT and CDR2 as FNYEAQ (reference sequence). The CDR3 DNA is TGTGCTAGCAGCTTAGGTACTAGCGGGAGTCTGAAGACCCAGTACTTC. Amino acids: CASSLGTSGSLKTQYF.